This passage covers 30 T cell receptor beta chains from one sample sequenced in a study of CD8 T cells in Susac syndrome. RNA was extracted with the RNeasy kit, and a quantity of roughly 0.5 to 1 ug was reverse transcribed using random hexamers. One entry per CDR3 protein, called by TCRdb with MiXCR from the immunoSEQ multiplex PCR reads. The sample lists about 130,000 distinct CDR3 sequences, 90% to 95% occurring once. Source material: CD4+ T cells from PBMCs. These receptors all stem from a human donor in good health.

The CDR3 is CASSYDHTGELFF. The CDR3, as DNA: TGCGCCAGCAGCTATGACCACACCGGGGAGCTGTTTTTT. The V and J genes are TRBV5-1 and TRBJ2-2; D ambiguous. This CDR3 spans 13 amino acids. Germline CDR1 is SGHRS and CDR2 is YFSETQ. Trimming shortened V by 3 bases and J by 3 bases, and 6 bases separated the two germline ends.

The J gene is TRBJ2-2, the V gene TRBV29-1, with D possibly being TRBD1 (6 bases). The CDR3 sequence is 14 residues long. The germline V gene has CDR1 SQVTM and CDR2 ANQGSEA. The chain's CDR3 is CRMDRDKNTGELFF. The CDR3, as DNA: TGCAGGATGGACCGGGACAAAAACACCGGGGAGCTGTTTTTT.

This clonotype has just one count. At one end the junction does not follow the germline gene, possibly because of a read error. This chain connects TRBV15 to TRBJ1-1, with 7 nucleotides matching TRBD1. CDR3 length: 15 amino acids. Looked up from germline, CDR1 is LNHNV and CDR2 is YYDKDF (reference sequence). In nucleotides, the CDR3 is TGTGCCACCAGCACTCCTGCGACAGGGAGCACTGAAGTTTTCTTT. This codes for CATSTPATGSTEVFF. Full variable domain (outside the CDR3, taken from reference TRBV15 and TRBJ1-1): DAMVIQNPRYQVTQFGKPVTLSCSQTLNHNVMYWYQQKSSQAPKLLFHYYDKDFNNEADTPDNFQSRRPNTSFCFLDIRSPGLGDTAMYLCATSTPATGSTEVFFGQGTRLTVV.

V gene TRBV18 combines with J gene TRBJ2-3; 11 bases agree with TRBD2. In germline, CDR1 is KGHSH, CDR2 LQKENI. The CDR3 totals 16 residues. The V and J ends lost 0 bases and 4 bases, in that order; junction bases with no gene match: 3. The CDR3 region is CASSPPIAGGPDTQYF. The DNA for the CDR3 is TGTGCCAGCTCACCACCGATAGCGGGAGGGCCAGATACGCAGTATTTT.

The chain links TRBV27 to TRBJ2-5; D is perhaps TRBD2 (6 bases). The CDR3 runs 17 residues. V lost 6 bases and J lost 5, with 25 bases in between. Germline V CDR1 and CDR2: MNHEY, SMNVEV (reference sequence). CDR3 coding DNA: TGTGCCAGCAGCCTATTCGGGACTCCCAGGGAAGCGGAGACCCAGTACTTC. It encodes CASSLFGTPREAETQYF.

The chain carries TRBV21-1 and TRBJ2-7. TRBV21-1 is tagged as a pseudogene. The CDR3 extends over 17 amino acids. In nucleotides, the CDR3 is TGTGCCAGCAGCAAAGAAGGTTTCCAGGGGGGCACCTACGAGCAGTACTTC. It encodes CASSKEGFQGGTYEQYF.

This chain uses TRBV6-1 with TRBJ2-2, with 11 bases lining up with TRBD2. The CDR3 spans 17 residues. Germline CDR1 MNHNS, CDR2 SASEGT. With V trimmed by 7 bases and J by 0 bases, 7 bases remained unmatched. CDR3 nucleotides: TGTGCCAGCACCGGACTAGCGGGCAGAACGAACACCGGGGAGCTGTTTTTT. It codes for CASTGLAGRTNTGELFF.

V usage is TRBV3-1 and J usage is TRBJ1-5; D may be TRBD1 (6 bases). The germline gives CDR1 LGHDT, CDR2 YNNKEL (reference sequence). CDR3 length: 12 residues. V dropped 5 bases and J dropped 6 bases, with 8 bases sitting between them. DNA for the CDR3: TGTGCCAGCAGCACAGGGAGTCAGCCCCAGCATTTT. Its translation: CASSTGSQPQHF.

The chain carries TRBV5-1 and TRBJ1-2; D gene ambiguous. The CDR3 covers 14 residues. V was trimmed by 5 bases and J by 2 bases, leaving 13 bases between them. Germline values: CDR1 SGHRS, CDR2 YFSETQ. The CDR3 nucleotides read TGCGCCAGCAGTTACTACATGGAAAACTATGGCTACACCTTC. This encodes CASSYYMENYGYTF.

This clonotype was counted a single time. The V gene is TRBV3-1, the J gene TRBJ1-2; weak D call: TRBD1 (6 bases). The CDR3 length is 16 residues. The germline V gene encodes CDR1 LGHDT and CDR2 YNNKEL (reference sequence). Trimming cost V 4 bases and J 4 bases, with 19 bases left between them. The CDR3 DNA is TGTGCCAGCAGCCCCTTATGGGGGGGCGCCAGCTATGGCTACACCTTC. It encodes CASSPLWGGASYGYTF.

This clonotype was seen only once. This sequence joins TRBV19 and TRBJ2-5; TRBD2 matches at 13 bases. The trim removed 3 bases at V and 4 bases at J, leaving 2 bases unmatched. The CDR3 is made up of 15 amino acids. From germline, CDR1 is LNHDA and CDR2 SQIVND (reference sequence). Here the CDR3 DNA reads TGTGCCAGTAGTATCCGGACTAGCGGGAGAGAGACCCAGTACTTC. This codes for CASSIRTSGRETQYF.

The chain recombines TRBV25-1 with TRBJ2-1; 7 positions match TRBD2. Per the germline V gene, CDR1 is MGHDK and CDR2 is SYGVNS. This CDR3 is 12 amino acids long. V was clipped by 6 bases and J by 10 bases; unmatched bases: 6. CDR3 nucleotides: TGTGCCAGCAGAGGACTAGGCACGGAGCAGTTCTTC. Amino acids: CASRGLGTEQFF.

The J gene is TRBJ2-1, the V gene TRBV18, with 8 bases lining up with TRBD1. Germline V lookup: CDR1 KGHSH, CDR2 LQKENI. This CDR3 spans 14 amino acids. V lost 5 bases to trimming and J lost 7 bases; unmatched junction nucleotides: 7. CDR3 sequence reads: CASSGGTGPNEQFF. The CDR3 region has the DNA TGTGCCAGCTCAGGCGGGACAGGTCCTAATGAGCAGTTCTTC.

V gene TRBV3-1 combines with J gene TRBJ1-1; no clear D. The V gene lost 6 bases and the J gene lost 1 base, with 21 bases spanning the gap. The CDR3 is 17 amino acids. Looked up from germline, CDR1 is LGHDT and CDR2 is YNNKEL (reference sequence). The DNA for the CDR3 is TGTGCCAGCAGTCCGGACTTAGTTAATACTGGGAACACTGAAGCTTTCTTT. It codes for CASSPDLVNTGNTEAFF.

The chain links TRBV10-3 to TRBJ2-7, with D perhaps matching TRBD2 (6 bases). The V end lost 4 bases, the J end lost 3 bases, and 13 bases lay between the germline ends. Germline V gene sequence: CDR1 ENHRY, CDR2 SYGVKD. The CDR3 is made up of 14 amino acids. CDR3 residues: CAISAGSTNYEQYF. CDR3 DNA sequence: TGTGCCATCAGTGCCGGGAGTACGAACTACGAGCAGTACTTC.

This rearrangement joins TRBV28 to TRBJ1-2; D uncertain. The CDR3 length is 12 residues. Trimming removed 2 bases from V and 8 bases from J, with 9 bases in between. Looked up from germline, CDR1 is MDHEN and CDR2 is SYDVKM. CDR3 DNA sequence: TGTGCCAGCAGTTTAGCCTCCGGGGGCTACACCTTC. It is translated as CASSLASGGYTF.

The chain has TRBV20-1 and TRBJ2-7; 12 bases agree with TRBD2. The junction had 4 bases not matched to a gene; V was cut back by 5 bases and J by 2 bases. CDR1 DFQATT and CDR2 SNEGSKA come from the germline V gene (reference sequence). The CDR3 covers 14 residues. CDR3 in amino acids: CSAPRLAGAYEQYF. CDR3 in DNA: TGCAGTGCTCCTCGACTAGCGGGGGCCTACGAGCAGTACTTC.

The rearrangement uses TRBV10-2 and TRBJ2-3; D gene uncertain. The CDR3 extends over 17 amino acids. Trimming removed 6 bases from V and 0 bases from J, with 19 bases in between. Germline loops: CDR1 WSHSY, CDR2 SAAADI. CDR3 bases: TGCGCCAGCAGCCCGAGAAGTCGGGTTTCTAGCACAGATACGCAGTATTTT. Translated: CASSPRSRVSSTDTQYF.

The genes are TRBV2 and TRBJ2-7; D unclear. Trimming shortened V by 2 bases and J by 0 bases, and 8 bases separated the two germline ends. The length of the CDR3 is 14 residues. Germline loops: CDR1 SNHLY, CDR2 FYNNEI. This CDR3 reads CASSERAYSYEQYF. The CDR3 region has the DNA TGTGCCAGCAGTGAAAGAGCATACTCCTACGAGCAGTACTTC.

This clonotype occurred once. This chain uses TRBV18 with TRBJ1-4; maybe TRBD1 (5 bases). The V end lost 4 bases, the J end lost 8 bases, and 17 bases lay between the germline ends. This CDR3 region has 15 residues. Per germline, CDR1 KGHSH and CDR2 LQKENI. The CDR3 nucleotides read TGTGCCAGCTCACTCGGAGGGGAACCAAGGGAAAAACTGTTTTTT. Residues: CASSLGGEPREKLFF.

The chain recombines TRBV29-1 with TRBJ2-1; possible D gene TRBD1, 6 bases. Deletions cut 4 bases from V and 7 bases from J, with 14 bases between. Per the germline V gene, CDR1 is SQVTM and CDR2 is ANQGSEA. The CDR3 extends over 13 amino acids. The CDR3 DNA reads TGCAGCGTTGCCCCCGGACAGCTAAATGAGCAGTTCTTC. Amino acids: CSVAPGQLNEQFF.

V usage is TRBV28 and J usage is TRBJ1-4; D is possibly TRBD1 (5 bases). Looked up from germline, CDR1 is MDHEN and CDR2 is SYDVKM. Trimming stripped 3 bases from V and 8 bases from J, with 10 bases between. CDR3 length: 13 amino acids. For the CDR3, the DNA is TGTGCCAGCAGTTTGACGGGGCGAGAAAAACTGTTTTTT. Translating it yields CASSLTGREKLFF.

This clonotype was recorded only once. The chain recombines TRBV5-6 with TRBJ2-2, with 8 bases identical to TRBD1. V was clipped by 3 bases and J by 5 bases; unmatched bases: 6. Germline V gene lookup returns CDR1 SGHDT and CDR2 YYEEEE. This CDR3 is built from 15 residues. The CDR3 loop is CASSWRDRRTGELFF. The CDR3 bases are TGTGCCAGCAGCTGGAGGGACAGGCGGACCGGGGAGCTGTTTTTT.

This rearrangement joins TRBV28 to TRBJ1-1, with TRBD1 as a possible D gene (6 bases). Trimming removed 9 bases at V and 2 bases at J, with 19 bases between. Looked up from germline, CDR1 is MDHEN and CDR2 is SYDVKM. The CDR3 is made up of 15 amino acids. CDR3 sequence reads: CASEVFPRGNTEAFF. For the CDR3, the DNA is TGTGCCAGTGAGGTCTTCCCCAGGGGAAACACTGAAGCTTTCTTT.

This sequence joins TRBV6-1 and TRBJ2-1; D is undetermined. The CDR3 contains 13 residues. CDR1 MNHNS and CDR2 SASEGT come from the germline V gene. V lost 5 bases to trimming and J lost 10 bases, with 15 bases between them. For the CDR3, the DNA is TGTGCCAGCAGTAAAATGCTCAATTCCGAGCAGTTCTTC. Protein product: CASSKMLNSEQFF.

The rearrangement uses TRBV30 and TRBJ2-7; D possibly uses TRBD1 or TRBD2 (6 bases each). This CDR3 spans 14 amino acids. Trimming stripped 2 bases from V and 3 bases from J, with 14 bases between. The V gene's germline CDR1 is GTSNPN and CDR2 SVGIG (reference sequence). CDR3 coding DNA: TGTGCCTGGAGTTGGGGGGACACCAGCTACGAGCAGTACTTC. Translation: CAWSWGDTSYEQYF.

J is TRBJ1-5 and V is TRBV20-1, with a possible D match to TRBD1 (6 bases). The CDR3 sequence is 12 residues long. The germline V and J ends were trimmed by 0 bases and 7 bases, with 7 bases remaining between them. Germline V gives CDR1 DFQATT, CDR2 SNEGSKA (reference sequence). Here the CDR3 DNA reads TGCAGTGCTAGAGAGGGGGGCCAGCCCCAGCATTTT. Protein: CSAREGGQPQHF.

The chain employs TRBV28 and TRBJ2-7; no definite D call. CDR1 and CDR2 (germline): MDHEN, SYDVKM. The V end lost 4 bases, the J end lost 3 bases, and 10 bases lay between the germline ends. The CDR3 spans 13 residues. The CDR3 coding sequence is TGTGCCAGCAGTTCCGTCCTGGTCTACGAGCAGTACTTC. Residues: CASSSVLVYEQYF.

This rearrangement joins TRBV3-1 to TRBJ2-1, with D unresolved. Trimming removed 0 bases from V and 10 bases from J, with 7 bases in between. The CDR3 totals 12 residues. Germline V CDR1 and CDR2: LGHDT, YNNKEL (reference sequence). In DNA, the CDR3 is TGTGCCAGCAGCCAAGATTTTGGGGAGCAGTTCTTC. It codes for CASSQDFGEQFF.

The chain employs TRBV29-1 and TRBJ2-3; D call uncertain. Deletions cut 2 bases from V and 0 bases from J, with 6 bases between. The CDR3 covers 13 residues. CDR1 SQVTM and CDR2 ANQGSEA come from the germline V gene. The DNA for the CDR3 is TGCAGCGTTGAAAGTGGGAGCACAGATACGCAGTATTTT. Amino acid sequence: CSVESGSTDTQYF.